These T cell receptor beta chains were read from a single sample in a study of cytomegalovirus exposure and HLA in healthy donors. Measured with immunoSEQ multiplex PCR; TCRdb has only the in-frame clones, and not every one. The table shows 100,000 to 150,000 clones, with 75% to 85% occurring only once. Specimen: PBMCs. These receptors all stem from a man aged 30-40 years in good health and CMV-seropositive. Each CDR3 is given with its conserved first and last residue. The D gene is left open where the match is weak. Clone size is shown for a subset of rows, as once, few, many or a class of expanded clone.

j_call v_call clone_size d_call cdr3_aa cdr3_nt
TRBJ1-6 TRBV19 NA NA CASSKPGGSSPLHF TGTGCCAGTAGTAAGCCCGGGGGGAGTTCACCCCTCCACTTT
TRBJ1-2 TRBV29-1 NA NA CSDRSDRSLYGYTF TGCAGCGACCGATCTGACAGGAGCCTCTATGGCTACACCTTC
TRBJ2-3 TRBV18 NA NA CASSPITSTVSTDTQYF TGTGCCAGCTCACCGATCACTAGTACCGTAAGCACAGATACGCAGTATTTT
TRBJ2-7 TRBV11-2 NA NA CASSLQGTLSYEQYF TGTGCCAGCAGCTTACAGGGGACCCTCTCCTACGAGCAGTACTTC
TRBJ2-1 TRBV5-1 NA NA CASSPSPQGNNEQFF TGCGCCAGCAGCCCAAGTCCGCAGGGGAACAATGAGCAGTTCTTC
TRBJ2-1 TRBV2 few TRBD2 CASGGLAGINEQFF TGTGCCAGCGGTGGACTAGCGGGGATAAATGAGCAGTTCTTC
TRBJ2-6 TRBV19 NA TRBD1 CASSIGQGTGANVLTF TGTGCCAGTAGTATAGGACAGGGGACCGGGGCCAACGTCCTGACTTTC
TRBJ2-3 TRBV5-5 NA NA CASSLAGPGHKYPTQYF TGTGCCAGCAGCTTAGCTGGGCCGGGACACAAGTATCCTACGCAGTATTTT
TRBJ2-7 TRBV4-1 few NA CASSQGLLSLSGGHEQYF TGCGCCAGCAGCCAAGGTCTACTGAGCCTCTCGGGGGGCCACGAGCAGTACTTC
TRBJ2-1 TRBV12-5 NA NA CASGLVDSYNEQFF TGTGCTAGTGGTTTGGTCGACAGTTACAATGAGCAGTTCTTC
TRBJ1-6 TRBV5-1 NA TRBD1 CASSQTGPLISSPLHF TGCGCCAGCAGTCAGACAGGGCCGTTAATAAGTTCACCCCTCCACTTT
TRBJ2-3 TRBV28 NA TRBD2 CASTSGGAGTDTQYF TGTGCCAGCACCTCGGGAGGGGCTGGGACAGATACGCAGTATTTT
TRBJ1-5 TRBV28 NA NA CASSSDSHSNQPQHF TGTGCCAGCAGTTCGGACAGCCATAGCAATCAGCCCCAGCATTTT
TRBJ2-1 TRBV9 NA TRBD2 CASSVGSGGSYNEQFF TGTGCCAGCAGCGTGGGGAGCGGGGGCTCCTACAATGAGCAGTTCTTC
TRBJ1-2 TRBV28 NA TRBD1 CASSTPTGGNYGYTF TGTGCCAGCAGTACTCCGACAGGGGGTAACTATGGCTACACCTTC
TRBJ2-1 TRBV5-1 NA NA CASSKESYNEQFF TGCGCCAGCTCAAAGGAGTCCTACAATGAGCAGTTCTTC
TRBJ1-1 TRBV5-1 NA NA CASSLVLNTEAFF TGCGCCAGCAGCTTGGTGCTAAACACTGAAGCTTTCTTT
TRBJ2-1 TRBV29-1 NA TRBD2 CSASTSGANEQFF TGCAGCGCGTCGACTAGCGGGGCCAATGAGCAGTTCTTC
TRBJ1-4 TRBV2 once NA CASNANAAGEKLFF TGTGCCAGCAACGCTAACGCCGCGGGTGAAAAACTGTTTTTT
TRBJ2-5 TRBV27 NA TRBD2 CASRPGGGETQYF TGTGCCAGCCGGCCGGGAGGTGGAGAGACCCAGTACTTC
TRBJ1-1 TRBV5-4 NA TRBD1 CASSSKKQGVGTEAFF TGTGCCAGCAGCTCAAAAAAACAGGGGGTTGGGACTGAAGCTTTCTTT
TRBJ2-3 TRBV2 NA TRBD2 CASTPRLAADTQYF TGTGCCAGCACCCCGAGGCTAGCGGCAGATACGCAGTATTTT
TRBJ2-1 TRBV10-2 NA TRBD2 CASSVVAGGNEQFF TGCGCCAGCAGTGTAGTAGCGGGGGGGAATGAGCAGTTCTTC
TRBJ1-1 TRBV6-1 NA NA CASTLFGVNTEAFF TGTGCCAGCACCCTCTTCGGGGTTAACACTGAAGCTTTCTTT
TRBJ2-7 TRBV2 once TRBD1 CASSQFTGGYEQYF TGTGCCAGCAGTCAATTTACAGGGGGGTACGAGCAGTACTTC
TRBJ1-1 TRBV11-2 NA TRBD1 CASSSYRGGTEAFF TGTGCCAGCAGCTCCTACAGGGGCGGCACTGAAGCTTTCTTT
TRBJ1-3 TRBV5-1 NA NA CASSLDSAAGNTIYF TGCGCCAGCAGCCTGGACAGTGCAGCTGGAAACACCATATATTTT
TRBJ1-2 TRBV13 NA NA CASRSDSSTYGYTF TGTGCCAGCAGGTCGGACAGTTCGACCTATGGCTACACCTTC
TRBJ1-3 TRBV6-5 NA NA CASSYAASARDTIYF TGTGCCAGCAGTTACGCAGCCTCGGCCCGGGACACCATATATTTT
TRBJ2-7 TRBV29-1 NA TRBD1 CSVDPAGQGYEQYF TGCAGCGTCGACCCCGCGGGACAGGGCTACGAGCAGTACTTC
TRBJ2-4 TRBV5-6 NA TRBD2 CASSLGGGINIQYF TGTGCCAGCAGCTTGGGGGGAGGGATCAACATTCAGTACTTC
TRBJ1-2 TRBV7-2 NA TRBD1 CASSLAGQPLAGYTF TGTGCCAGCAGCTTAGCGGGACAGCCCCTCGCCGGCTACACCTTC
TRBJ1-1 TRBV6-5 NA NA CASSPGLQANTEAFF TGTGCCAGCAGTCCGGGACTACAGGCGAACACTGAAGCTTTCTTT
TRBJ2-3 TRBV2 NA NA CASSDSSLVTQYF TGTGCCAGCAGTGATAGTAGTTTGGTTACGCAGTATTTT
TRBJ2-7 TRBV15 NA NA CATSPGLGEQYF TGTGCCACCAGCCCGGGTCTAGGCGAGCAGTACTTC
TRBJ1-1 TRBV10-2 NA TRBD1 CASSGDRENTEAFF TGCGCCAGCAGTGGTGACAGGGAGAACACTGAAGCTTTCTTT
TRBJ2-2 TRBV10-2 few TRBD2 CASSESTGGFNTGELFF TGCGCCAGCAGTGAGTCGACGGGAGGGTTTAACACCGGGGAGCTGTTTTTT
TRBJ2-5 TRBV6-1 NA TRBD2 CASSETGGLTQYF TGTGCCAGCAGTGAAACGGGGGGATTGACCCAGTACTTC
TRBJ1-2 TRBV28 once NA CASSFLSGGNGYTF TGTGCCAGCAGTTTTCTTTCGGGGGGCAATGGCTACACCTTC
TRBJ1-3 TRBV6-5 NA NA CASSQTGPEDTIYF TGTGCCAGCAGCCAGACAGGTCCCGAAGACACCATATATTTT
TRBJ1-2 TRBV19 few NA CASSIRTGQNYGYTF TGTGCCAGTAGTATAAGAACGGGACAAAACTATGGCTACACCTTC
TRBJ1-5 TRBV4-1 NA NA CASSRDGQRNQPQHF TGCGCCAGCAGCCGAGACGGACAGCGCAATCAGCCCCAGCATTTT
TRBJ2-3 TRBV19 NA TRBD2 CASRLAEFTDTQYF TGTGCCAGTAGACTAGCGGAGTTCACAGATACGCAGTATTTT
TRBJ1-1 TRBV6-6 few NA CASSTGVAALNTEAFF TGTGCCAGCAGTACCGGGGTGGCGGCCCTGAACACTGAAGCTTTCTTT
TRBJ2-5 TRBV28 NA NA CASSLAGETQYF TGTGCCAGCAGTCTTGCAGGGGAGACCCAGTACTTC
TRBJ1-2 TRBV2 NA TRBD1 CASSADRARDGYTF TGTGCCAGCAGTGCGGACAGGGCAAGGGATGGCTACACCTTC
TRBJ1-1 TRBV29-1 NA NA CSVEPFSNTEAFF TGCAGCGTTGAACCGTTCTCCAACACTGAAGCTTTCTTT
TRBJ2-5 TRBV7-6 NA NA CASSLGTWKETQYF TGTGCCAGCAGCCTAGGGACTTGGAAAGAGACCCAGTACTTC
TRBJ1-2 TRBV9 NA TRBD1 CASSVGQGAYGYTF TGTGCCAGCAGCGTCGGACAGGGGGCCTATGGCTACACCTTC
TRBJ2-3 TRBV9 few TRBD2 CASSGGTSGGAQYF TGTGCCAGCAGCGGCGGGACTAGCGGGGGGGCCCAGTATTTT